This entry concerns a single TCR beta chain. Its antigen remains unidentified. This record belongs to a study of OX40 agonist ivuxolimab in advanced cancers. In the study overall: Patients were infused with ivuxolimab every 2 weeks at 0.01 to 10 mg/kg. A partial response was reached by three patients: one with hepatocellular carcinoma and two with cutaneous melanoma. Whole-study results and caveats: CD4+ and CD8+ T cells in blood underwent clonal expansion by week 6 at 0.1 to 3.0 mg/kg.

Blood specimens came from baseline, cycle 4 day 1, and cycle 7 day 1. V was trimmed by 2 bases and J by 0 bases, leaving 11 bases between them. The CDR3 runs to 16 residues. Germline CDR1 and CDR2: KGHSH and LQKENI. The method was immunoSEQ multiplex PCR; TCRdb's version includes in-frame clones alone and lacks a portion of them. Counted here are more than 45,000 clones, about four fifths occurring once; the ten biggest clones make up roughly 1.2%. The sequence came from an adult with an advanced solid tumor such as melanoma, head and neck, liver or kidney cancer. The chain carries TRBV18 and TRBJ1-5; D uncertain. Specimen: CD4+ or CD8+ T cells sorted from blood, collected in a trial of the OX40 agonist ivuxolimab. The CDR3 protein is CASSPNSDSSNQPQHF. DNA for the CDR3: TGTGCCAGCTCACCAAACAGCGATAGTAGCAATCAGCCCCAGCATTTT. The complete variable domain, with remaining parts taken from reference TRBV18 and TRBJ1-5, reads NAGVMQNPRHLVRRRGQEARLRCSPMKGHSHVYWYRQLPEEGLKFMVYLQKENIIDESGMPKERFSAEFPKEGPSILRIQQVVRGDSAAYFCASSPNSDSSNQPQHFGDGTRLSIL.